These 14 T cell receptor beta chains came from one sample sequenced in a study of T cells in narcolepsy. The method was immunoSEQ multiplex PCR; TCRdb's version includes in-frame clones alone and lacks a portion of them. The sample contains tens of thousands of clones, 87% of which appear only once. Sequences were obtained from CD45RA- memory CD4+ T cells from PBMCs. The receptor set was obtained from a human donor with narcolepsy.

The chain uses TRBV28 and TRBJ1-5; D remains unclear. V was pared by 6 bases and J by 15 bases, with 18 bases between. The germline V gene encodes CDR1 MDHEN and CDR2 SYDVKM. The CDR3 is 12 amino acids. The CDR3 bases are TGTGCCAGCAGCTCTAATCCGGAGTACCCGCATTTT. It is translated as CASSSNPEYPHF. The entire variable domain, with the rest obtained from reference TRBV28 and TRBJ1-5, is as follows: DVKVTQSSRYLVKRTGEKVFLECVQDMDHENMFWYRQDPGLGLRLIYFSYDVKMKEKGDIPEGYSVSREKKERFSLILESASTNQTSMYLCASSSNPEYPHFGDGTRLSIL.

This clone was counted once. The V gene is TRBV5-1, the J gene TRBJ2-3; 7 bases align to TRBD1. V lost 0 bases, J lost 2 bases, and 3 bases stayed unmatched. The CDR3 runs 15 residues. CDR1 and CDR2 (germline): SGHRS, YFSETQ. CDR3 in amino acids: CASSLERGPTDTQYF. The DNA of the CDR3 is TGCGCCAGCAGCTTGGAAAGGGGGCCCACAGATACGCAGTATTTT.

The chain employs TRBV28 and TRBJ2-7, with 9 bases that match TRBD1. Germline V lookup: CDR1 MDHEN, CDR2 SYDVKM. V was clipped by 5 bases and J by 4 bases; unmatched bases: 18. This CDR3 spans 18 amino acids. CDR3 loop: CASSKGTGSRLSLYEQYF. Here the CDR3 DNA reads TGTGCCAGCAGTAAAGGGACAGGGAGCCGGCTGAGCCTTTACGAGCAGTACTTC. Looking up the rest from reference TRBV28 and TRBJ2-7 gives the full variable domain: DVKVTQSSRYLVKRTGEKVFLECVQDMDHENMFWYRQDPGLGLRLIYFSYDVKMKEKGDIPEGYSVSREKKERFSLILESASTNQTSMYLCASSKGTGSRLSLYEQYFGPGTRLTVT.

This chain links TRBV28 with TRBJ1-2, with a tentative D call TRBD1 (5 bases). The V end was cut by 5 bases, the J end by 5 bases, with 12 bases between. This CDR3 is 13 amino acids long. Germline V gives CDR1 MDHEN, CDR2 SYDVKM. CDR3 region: CASSPPGRYGYTF. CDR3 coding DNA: TGTGCCAGCAGTCCGCCGGGACGGTATGGCTACACCTTC.

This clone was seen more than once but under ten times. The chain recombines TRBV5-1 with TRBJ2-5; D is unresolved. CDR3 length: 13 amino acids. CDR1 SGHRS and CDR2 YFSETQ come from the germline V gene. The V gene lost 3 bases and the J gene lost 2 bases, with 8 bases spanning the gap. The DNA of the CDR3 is TGCGCCAGCAGCTCGACTCATCAAGAGACCCAGTACTTC. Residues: CASSSTHQETQYF.

CDR3 region: CASSPLNLDTQYF. CDR3 sequence (DNA): TGTGCCAGCTCACCCCTAAACTTGGATACGCAGTATTTT. V gene TRBV18 combines with J gene TRBJ2-3; D gene ambiguous. In germline, CDR1 is KGHSH, CDR2 LQKENI. This CDR3 is built from 13 residues. V dropped 3 bases and J dropped 6 bases, with 10 bases sitting between them.

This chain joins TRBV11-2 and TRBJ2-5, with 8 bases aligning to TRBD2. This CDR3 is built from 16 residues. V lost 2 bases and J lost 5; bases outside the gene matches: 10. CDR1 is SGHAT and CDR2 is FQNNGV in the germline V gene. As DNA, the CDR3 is TGTGCCAGCAGCTTACTAGCCGGACTAGCCTGGGAGACCCAGTACTTC. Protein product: CASSLLAGLAWETQYF. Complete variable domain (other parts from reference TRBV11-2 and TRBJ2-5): EAGVAQSPRYKIIEKRQSVAFWCNPISGHATLYWYQQILGQGPKLLIQFQNNGVVDDSQLPKDRFSAERLKGVDSTLKIQPAKLEDSAVYLCASSLLAGLAWETQYFGPGTRLLVL.

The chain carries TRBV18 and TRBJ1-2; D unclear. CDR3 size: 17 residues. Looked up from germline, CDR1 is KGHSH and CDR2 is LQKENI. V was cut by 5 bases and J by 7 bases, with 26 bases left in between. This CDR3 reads CASSTYSGVETKGGYTF. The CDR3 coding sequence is TGTGCCAGCTCAACATACTCGGGCGTTGAGACAAAGGGTGGCTACACCTTC.

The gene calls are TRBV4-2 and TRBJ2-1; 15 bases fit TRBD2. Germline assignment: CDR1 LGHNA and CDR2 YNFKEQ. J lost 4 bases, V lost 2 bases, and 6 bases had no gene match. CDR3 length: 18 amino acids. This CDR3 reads CASSQRPGLAGGYNEQFF. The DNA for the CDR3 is TGTGCCAGCAGCCAAAGACCGGGACTAGCGGGAGGTTACAATGAGCAGTTCTTC.

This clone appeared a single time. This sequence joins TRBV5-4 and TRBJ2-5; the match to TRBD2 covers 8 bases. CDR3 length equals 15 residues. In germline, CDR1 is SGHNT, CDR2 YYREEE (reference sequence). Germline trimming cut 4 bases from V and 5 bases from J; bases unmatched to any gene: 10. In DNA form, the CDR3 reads TGTGCCAGCAGCCTAAGTAGCGGGGTCGGGGAGACCCAGTACTTC. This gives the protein CASSLSSGVGETQYF.

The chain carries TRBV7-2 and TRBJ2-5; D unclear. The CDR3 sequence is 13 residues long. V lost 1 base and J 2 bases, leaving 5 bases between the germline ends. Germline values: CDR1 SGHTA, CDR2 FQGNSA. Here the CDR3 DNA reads TGTGCCAGCAGCTTAGGGCCACAAGAGACCCAGTACTTC. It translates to CASSLGPQETQYF.

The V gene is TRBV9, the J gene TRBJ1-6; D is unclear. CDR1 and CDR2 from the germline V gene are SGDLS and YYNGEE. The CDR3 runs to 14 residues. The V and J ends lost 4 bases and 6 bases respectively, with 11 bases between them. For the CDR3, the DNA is TGTGCCAGCAGCCTTGACCATACTAATTCACCCCTCCACTTT. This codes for CASSLDHTNSPLHF.

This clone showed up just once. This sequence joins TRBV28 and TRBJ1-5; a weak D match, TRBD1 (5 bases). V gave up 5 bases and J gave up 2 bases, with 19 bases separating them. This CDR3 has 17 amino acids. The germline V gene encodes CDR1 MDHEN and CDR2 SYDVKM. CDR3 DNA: TGTGCCAGCAGTGCCACCCGGGGGGGTTACGGCAATCAGCCCCAGCATTTT. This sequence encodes CASSATRGGYGNQPQHF. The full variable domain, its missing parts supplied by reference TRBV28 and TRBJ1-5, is DVKVTQSSRYLVKRTGEKVFLECVQDMDHENMFWYRQDPGLGLRLIYFSYDVKMKEKGDIPEGYSVSREKKERFSLILESASTNQTSMYLCASSATRGGYGNQPQHFGDGTRLSIL.

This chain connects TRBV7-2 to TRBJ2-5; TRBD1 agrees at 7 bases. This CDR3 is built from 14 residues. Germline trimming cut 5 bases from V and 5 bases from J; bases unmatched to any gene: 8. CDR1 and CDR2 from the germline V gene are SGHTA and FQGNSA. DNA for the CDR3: TGTGCCAGCAGCGCCCCGGGACAGAGGGAGACCCAGTACTTC. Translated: CASSAPGQRETQYF. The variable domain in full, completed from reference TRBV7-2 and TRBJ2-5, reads GAGVSQSPSNKVTEKGKDVELRCDPISGHTALYWYRQSLGQGLEFLIYFQGNSAPDKSGLPSDRFSAERTGGSVSTLTIQRTQQEDSAVYLCASSAPGQRETQYFGPGTRLLVL.